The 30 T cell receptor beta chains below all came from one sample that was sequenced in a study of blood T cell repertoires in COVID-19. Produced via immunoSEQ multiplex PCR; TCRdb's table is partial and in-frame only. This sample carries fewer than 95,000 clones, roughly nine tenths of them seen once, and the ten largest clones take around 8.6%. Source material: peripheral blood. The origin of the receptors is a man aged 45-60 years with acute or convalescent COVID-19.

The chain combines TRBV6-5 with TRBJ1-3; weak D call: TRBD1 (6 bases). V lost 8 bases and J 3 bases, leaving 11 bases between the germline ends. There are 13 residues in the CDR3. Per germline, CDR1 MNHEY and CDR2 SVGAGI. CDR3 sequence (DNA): TGTGCCAGCCTGGGACATTGTGGAAACACCATATATTTT. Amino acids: CASLGHCGNTIYF.

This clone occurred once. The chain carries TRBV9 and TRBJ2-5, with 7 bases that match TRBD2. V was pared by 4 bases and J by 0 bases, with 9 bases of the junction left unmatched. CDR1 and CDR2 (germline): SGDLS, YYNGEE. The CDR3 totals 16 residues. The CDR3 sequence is CASSSRIGTNQETQYF. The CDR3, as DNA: TGTGCCAGCAGCTCAAGAATCGGGACTAACCAAGAGACCCAGTACTTC. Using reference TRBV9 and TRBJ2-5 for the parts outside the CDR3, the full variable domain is DSGVTQTPKHLITATGQRVTLRCSPRSGDLSVYWYQQSLDQGLQFLIQYYNGEERAKGNILERFSAQQFPDLHSELNLSSLELGDSALYFCASSSRIGTNQETQYFGPGTRLLVL.

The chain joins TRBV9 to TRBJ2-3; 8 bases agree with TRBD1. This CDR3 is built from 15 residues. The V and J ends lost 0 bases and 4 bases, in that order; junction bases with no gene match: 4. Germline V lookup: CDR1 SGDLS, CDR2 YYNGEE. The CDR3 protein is CASSVGGRGPDTQYF. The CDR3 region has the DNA TGTGCCAGCAGCGTAGGCGGCAGGGGGCCAGATACGCAGTATTTT. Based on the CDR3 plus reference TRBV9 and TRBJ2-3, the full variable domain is DSGVTQTPKHLITATGQRVTLRCSPRSGDLSVYWYQQSLDQGLQFLIQYYNGEERAKGNILERFSAQQFPDLHSELNLSSLELGDSALYFCASSVGGRGPDTQYFGPGTRLTVL.

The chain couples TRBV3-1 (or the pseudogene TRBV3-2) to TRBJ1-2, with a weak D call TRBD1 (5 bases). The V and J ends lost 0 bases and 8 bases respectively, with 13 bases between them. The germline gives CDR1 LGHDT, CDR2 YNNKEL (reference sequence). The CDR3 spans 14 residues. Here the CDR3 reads CASSQDYGTRGYTF. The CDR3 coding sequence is TGTGCCAGCAGCCAAGATTACGGGACTCGGGGCTACACCTTC.

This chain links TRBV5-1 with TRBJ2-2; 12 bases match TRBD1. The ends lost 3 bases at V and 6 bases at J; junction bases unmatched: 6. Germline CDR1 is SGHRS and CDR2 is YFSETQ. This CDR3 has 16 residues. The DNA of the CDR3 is TGCGCCAGCAGCTGGGCCGGGACAGGGGGCCCCGGGGAGCTGTTTTTT. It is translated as CASSWAGTGGPGELFF. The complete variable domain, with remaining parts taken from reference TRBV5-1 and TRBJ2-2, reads KAGVTQTPRYLIKTRGQQVTLSCSPISGHRSVSWYQQTPGQGLQFLFEYFSETQRNKGNFPGRFSGRQFSNSRSEMNVSTLELGDSALYLCASSWAGTGGPGELFFGEGSRLTVL.

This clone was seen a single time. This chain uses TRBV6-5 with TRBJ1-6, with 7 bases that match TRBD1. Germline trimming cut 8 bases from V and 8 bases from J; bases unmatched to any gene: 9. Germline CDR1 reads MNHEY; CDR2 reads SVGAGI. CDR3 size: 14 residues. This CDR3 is CASLGGTVHSPLHF. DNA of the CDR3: TGTGCCAGCCTTGGGGGGACAGTTCATTCACCCCTCCACTTT.

CDR3 region: CASKRDTEAYEQYF. The CDR3 DNA follows: TGTGCCAGCAAGCGGGACACCGAGGCCTACGAGCAGTACTTC. The genes are TRBV2 and TRBJ2-7, with D perhaps matching TRBD2 (7 bases). V gave up 7 bases and J gave up 2 bases, with 15 bases separating them. CDR3 size: 14 residues. CDR1 is SNHLY and CDR2 is FYNNEI in the germline V gene.

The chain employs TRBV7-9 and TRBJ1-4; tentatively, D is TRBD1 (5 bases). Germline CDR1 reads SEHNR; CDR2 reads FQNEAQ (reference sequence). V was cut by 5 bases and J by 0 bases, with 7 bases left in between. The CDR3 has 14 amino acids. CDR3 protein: CASSVTATNEKLFF. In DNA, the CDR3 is TGTGCCAGCAGCGTGACAGCAACTAATGAAAAACTGTTTTTT.

CDR3 sequence reads: CASRDRVATGNQPQHF. In DNA, the CDR3 is TGCGCCAGCAGAGACAGGGTGGCAACGGGCAATCAGCCCCAGCATTTT. This chain uses TRBV10-2 with TRBJ1-5; 7 bases fit TRBD1. This CDR3 is built from 16 residues. J gave up 2 bases and V 6 bases, and 10 bases lay outside the gene matches. CDR1 and CDR2 (germline): WSHSY, SAAADI.

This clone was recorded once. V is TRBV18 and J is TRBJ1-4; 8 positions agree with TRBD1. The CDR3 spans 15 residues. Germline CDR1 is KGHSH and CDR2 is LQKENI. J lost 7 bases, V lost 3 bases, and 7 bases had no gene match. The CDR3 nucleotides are TGTGCCAGCTCACCCGCAGGACAGGGAGGTGAAAAACTGTTTTTT. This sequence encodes CASSPAGQGGEKLFF.

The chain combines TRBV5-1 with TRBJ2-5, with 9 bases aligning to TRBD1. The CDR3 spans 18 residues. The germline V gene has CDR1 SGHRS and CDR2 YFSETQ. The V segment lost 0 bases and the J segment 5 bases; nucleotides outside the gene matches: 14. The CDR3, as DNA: TGCGCCAGCAGCTTGGTCCCCGGGACAGGGTTGTCGGGGGAGACCCAGTACTTC. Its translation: CASSLVPGTGLSGETQYF.

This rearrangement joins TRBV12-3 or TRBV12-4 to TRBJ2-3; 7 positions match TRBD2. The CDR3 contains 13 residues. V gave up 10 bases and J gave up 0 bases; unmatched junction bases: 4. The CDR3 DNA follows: TGTGCCATAAGCGGGGAAAGCACAGATACGCAGTATTTT. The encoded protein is CAISGESTDTQYF.

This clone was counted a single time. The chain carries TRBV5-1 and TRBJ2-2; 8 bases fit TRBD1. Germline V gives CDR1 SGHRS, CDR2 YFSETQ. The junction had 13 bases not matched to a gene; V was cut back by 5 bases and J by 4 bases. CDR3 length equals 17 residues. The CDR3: CASSSSETGVFTGELFF. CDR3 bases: TGCGCCAGCAGTTCCTCCGAGACAGGGGTTTTCACCGGGGAGCTGTTTTTT. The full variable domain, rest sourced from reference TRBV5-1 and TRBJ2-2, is KAGVTQTPRYLIKTRGQQVTLSCSPISGHRSVSWYQQTPGQGLQFLFEYFSETQRNKGNFPGRFSGRQFSNSRSEMNVSTLELGDSALYLCASSSSETGVFTGELFFGEGSRLTVL.

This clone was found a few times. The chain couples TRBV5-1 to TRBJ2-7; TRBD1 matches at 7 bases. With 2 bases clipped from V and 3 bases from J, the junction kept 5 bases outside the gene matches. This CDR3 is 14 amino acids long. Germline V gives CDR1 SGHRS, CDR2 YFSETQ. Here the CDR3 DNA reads TGCGCCAGCAGCTTCGACAGGGAAAACTACGAGCAGTACTTC. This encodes CASSFDRENYEQYF.

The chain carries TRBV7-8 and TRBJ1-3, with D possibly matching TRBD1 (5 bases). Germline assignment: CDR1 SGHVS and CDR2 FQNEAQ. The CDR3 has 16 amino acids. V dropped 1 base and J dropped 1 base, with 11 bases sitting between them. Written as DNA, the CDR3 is TGTGCCAGCAGCTTAGACGAGGGACTTTCTGGAAACACCATATATTTT. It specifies CASSLDEGLSGNTIYF.

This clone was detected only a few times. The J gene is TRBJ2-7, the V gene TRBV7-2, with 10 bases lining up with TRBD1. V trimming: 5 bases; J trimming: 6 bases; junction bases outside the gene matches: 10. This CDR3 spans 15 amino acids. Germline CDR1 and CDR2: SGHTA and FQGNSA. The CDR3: CASSPYPGTGAEQYF. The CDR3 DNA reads TGTGCCAGCAGCCCATACCCCGGGACAGGGGCCGAGCAGTACTTC.

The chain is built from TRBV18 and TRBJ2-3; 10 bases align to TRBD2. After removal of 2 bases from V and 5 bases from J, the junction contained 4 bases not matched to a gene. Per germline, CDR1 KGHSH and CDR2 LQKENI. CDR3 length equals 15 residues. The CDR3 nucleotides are TGTGCCAGCTCACCATTCGCTAGCGGGGGAGATACGCAGTATTTT. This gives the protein CASSPFASGGDTQYF.

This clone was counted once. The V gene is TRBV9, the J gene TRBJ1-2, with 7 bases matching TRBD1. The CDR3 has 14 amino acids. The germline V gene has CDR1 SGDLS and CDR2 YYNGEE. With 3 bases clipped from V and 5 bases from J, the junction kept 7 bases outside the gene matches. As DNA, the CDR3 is TGTGCCAGCAGCGGAGACAGGGTGAAATATGGCTACACCTTC. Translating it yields CASSGDRVKYGYTF.

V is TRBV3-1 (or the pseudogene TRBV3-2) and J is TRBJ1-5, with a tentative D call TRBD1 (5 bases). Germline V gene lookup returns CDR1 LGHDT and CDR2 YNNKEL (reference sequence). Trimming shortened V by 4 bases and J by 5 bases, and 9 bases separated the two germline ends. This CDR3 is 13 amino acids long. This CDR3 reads CASSPGRDQPQHF. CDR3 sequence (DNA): TGTGCCAGCAGCCCAGGCAGGGATCAGCCCCAGCATTTT.

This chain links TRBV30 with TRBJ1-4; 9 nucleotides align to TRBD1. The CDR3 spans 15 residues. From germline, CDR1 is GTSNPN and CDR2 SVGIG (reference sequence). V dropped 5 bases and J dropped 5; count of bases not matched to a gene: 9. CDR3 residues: CAWGGQGSGNEKLFF. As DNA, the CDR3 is TGTGCCTGGGGGGGACAGGGCTCAGGAAATGAAAAACTGTTTTTT. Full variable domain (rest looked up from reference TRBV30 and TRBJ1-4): SQTIHQWPATLVQPVGSPLSLECTVEGTSNPNLYWYRQAAGRGLQLLFYSVGIGQISSEVPQNLSASRPQDRQFILSSKKLLLSDSGFYLCAWGGQGSGNEKLFFGSGTQLSVL.

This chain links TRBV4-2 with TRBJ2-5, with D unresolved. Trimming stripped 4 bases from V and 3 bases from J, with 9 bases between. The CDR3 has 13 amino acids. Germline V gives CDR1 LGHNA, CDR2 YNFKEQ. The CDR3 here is CASSPAVEETQYF. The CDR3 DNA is TGTGCCAGCAGCCCGGCGGTGGAAGAGACCCAGTACTTC.

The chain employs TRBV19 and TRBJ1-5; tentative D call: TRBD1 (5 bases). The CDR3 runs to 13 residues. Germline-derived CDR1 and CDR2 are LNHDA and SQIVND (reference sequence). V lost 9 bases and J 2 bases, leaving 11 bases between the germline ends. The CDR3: CARDTGRNQPQHF. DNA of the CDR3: TGTGCCAGGGATACAGGTCGCAATCAGCCCCAGCATTTT.

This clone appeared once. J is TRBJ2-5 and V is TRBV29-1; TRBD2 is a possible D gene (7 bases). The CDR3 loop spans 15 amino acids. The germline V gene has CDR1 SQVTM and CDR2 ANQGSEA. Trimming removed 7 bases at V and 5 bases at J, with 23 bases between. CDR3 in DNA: TGCAGCGCTACACCCCGTGGCGGGGGCTGGGAGACCCAGTACTTC. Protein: CSATPRGGGWETQYF.

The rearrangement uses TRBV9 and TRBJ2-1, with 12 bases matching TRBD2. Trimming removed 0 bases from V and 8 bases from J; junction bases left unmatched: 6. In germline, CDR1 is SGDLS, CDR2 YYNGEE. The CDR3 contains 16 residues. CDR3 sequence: CASSVVETSGGYEQFF. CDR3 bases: TGTGCCAGCAGCGTAGTAGAGACTAGCGGGGGCTATGAGCAGTTCTTC.

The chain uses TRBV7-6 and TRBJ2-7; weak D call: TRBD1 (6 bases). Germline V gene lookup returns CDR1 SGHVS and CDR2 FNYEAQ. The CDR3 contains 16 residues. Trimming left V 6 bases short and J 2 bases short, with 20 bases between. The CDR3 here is CASSFETGNYPYEQYF. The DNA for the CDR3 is TGTGCCAGCAGTTTCGAGACAGGAAACTATCCCTACGAGCAGTACTTC. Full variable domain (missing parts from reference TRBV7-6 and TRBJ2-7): GAGVSQSPRYKVTKRGQDVALRCDPISGHVSLYWYRQALGQGPEFLTYFNYEAQQDKSGLPNDRFSAERPEGSISTLTIQRTEQRDSAMYRCASSFETGNYPYEQYFGPGTRLTVT.

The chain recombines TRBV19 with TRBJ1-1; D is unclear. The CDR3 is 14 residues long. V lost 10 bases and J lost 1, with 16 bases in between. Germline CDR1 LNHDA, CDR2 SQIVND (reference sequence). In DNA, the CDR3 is TGTGCCACCCTAGGGAGGGCCCCGAACACTGAAGCTTTCTTT. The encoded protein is CATLGRAPNTEAFF. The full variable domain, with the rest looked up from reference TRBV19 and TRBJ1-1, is DGGITQSPKYLFRKEGQNVTLSCEQNLNHDAMYWYRQDPGQGLRLIYYSQIVNDFQKGDIAEGYSVSREKKESFPLTVTSAQKNPTAFYLCATLGRAPNTEAFFGQGTRLTVV.

Written as DNA, the CDR3 is TGTGCCAGCAGCTTGGCTTCCAGGGCCAATTCACCCCTCCACTTT. Protein sequence: CASSLASRANSPLHF. The chain is built from TRBV5-5 and TRBJ1-6; D possibly corresponds to TRBD1 (5 bases). This CDR3 has 15 amino acids. Germline CDR1 reads SGHKS; CDR2 reads YYEKEE (reference sequence). Deletions cut 0 bases from V and 7 bases from J, with 11 bases between.

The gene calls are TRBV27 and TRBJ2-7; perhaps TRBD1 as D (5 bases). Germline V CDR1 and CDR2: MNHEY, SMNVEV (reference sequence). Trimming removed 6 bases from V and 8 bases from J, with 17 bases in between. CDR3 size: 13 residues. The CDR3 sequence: CASSLAGAGKQYF. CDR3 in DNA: TGTGCCAGCAGCCTTGCTGGGGCTGGGAAGCAGTACTTC.

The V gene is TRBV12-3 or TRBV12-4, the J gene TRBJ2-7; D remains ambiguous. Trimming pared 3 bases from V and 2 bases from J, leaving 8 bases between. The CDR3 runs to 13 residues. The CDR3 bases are TGTGCCAGCAGTTTGAGCACTACCTACGAGCAGTACGTC. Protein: CASSLSTTYEQYV.

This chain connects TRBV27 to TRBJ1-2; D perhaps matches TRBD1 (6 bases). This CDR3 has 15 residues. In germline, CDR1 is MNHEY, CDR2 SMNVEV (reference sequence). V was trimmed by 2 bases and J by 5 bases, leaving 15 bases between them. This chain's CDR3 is CASSLMAGARYGYTF. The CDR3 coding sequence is TGTGCCAGCAGTTTAATGGCGGGGGCGCGATATGGCTACACCTTC.